This T cell receptor (beta chain) was documented in a study of cytomegalovirus exposure and HLA in healthy donors. Findings and limits, study-wide: For most TCR beta V segments, an earlier analysis put the productive rate at about 90% or about 30% of the time.

The sample holds a few counts of this clone. Its specificity is not known. PCR involved 60 Vbeta and 13 Jbeta primers. Sequenced by immunoSEQ multiplex PCR; TCRdb stores in-frame clones only, minus some. Among about 89,000 clones, 85% were seen once, and the ten largest hold nearly 7.5%. The sequence was obtained from a man aged 40-49 years in good health and CMV-seropositive. Sequenced input: PBMCs.

Written as DNA, the CDR3 is TGTGCCAGCATGAGGTTTGCCTCACCCCTCCACTTT. It yields the protein CASMRFASPLHF. The rearrangement uses TRBV2 and TRBJ1-6; the D is unclear. This CDR3 comprises 12 residues. The V end lost 7 bases, the J end lost 10 bases, and 11 bases lay between the germline ends. Germline-derived CDR1 and CDR2 are SNHLY and FYNNEI.